This is a list of T cell receptor beta chains from one sample in a study of cytomegalovirus exposure and HLA in healthy donors. Sequencing used immunoSEQ multiplex PCR; TCRdb keeps in-frame clones, though not all of them. The sample holds about 200,000 clones; roughly three quarters are singletons and the top ten take approximately 0.39%. What was sequenced was PBMCs. These receptors all come from a male donor in good health and CMV-seropositive. Each CDR3 is given with its conserved first and last residue. Each record gives: CDR3 length, clone size, J gene, V gene, D gene, CDR3 protein, CDR3 DNA. A D gene is named only where the DNA matches it firmly. Not all rows give a size; the values are once, few, many and, for expanded clones, a class.

len: 16
abundance: once
j_gene: TRBJ2-7
v_gene: TRBV6-6
d_gene: TRBD1
CDR3aa: CASSYRPADRGYEQYF
CDR3nt: TGTGCCAGCAGTTACCGCCCCGCGGACAGGGGGTACGAGCAGTACTTC

len: 14
abundance: -
j_gene: TRBJ1-6
v_gene: TRBV6-5
d_gene: TRBD1
CDR3aa: CASSNRGRESPLHF
CDR3nt: TGTGCCAGCAGCAACAGGGGGCGCGAATCACCCCTCCACTTT

len: 13
abundance: once
j_gene: TRBJ2-7
v_gene: TRBV7-2
d_gene: -
CDR3aa: CASSHLQVREQYF
CDR3nt: TGTGCCAGCAGCCACCTCCAGGTACGCGAGCAGTACTTC

len: 14
abundance: -
j_gene: TRBJ2-7
v_gene: TRBV7-6
d_gene: TRBD2
CDR3aa: CASSLAIAGGEQYF
CDR3nt: TGTGCCAGCAGCTTAGCAATAGCGGGAGGCGAGCAGTACTTC

len: 14
abundance: few
j_gene: TRBJ2-3
v_gene: TRBV11-2
d_gene: -
CDR3aa: CASSPGSGTDTQYF
CDR3nt: TGTGCCAGCAGCCCCGGGTCGGGCACAGATACGCAGTATTTT

len: 16
abundance: -
j_gene: TRBJ2-3
v_gene: TRBV4-3
d_gene: TRBD2
CDR3aa: CASSQDTAGGSDTQYF
CDR3nt: TGCGCCAGCAGCCAAGATACAGCGGGGGGGTCAGATACGCAGTATTTT

len: 17
abundance: -
j_gene: TRBJ2-1
v_gene: TRBV4-2
d_gene: TRBD2
CDR3aa: CASSQDPGGTSYNEQFF
CDR3nt: TGTGCCAGCAGCCAGGACCCGGGGGGAACCTCCTACAATGAGCAGTTCTTC

len: 13
abundance: -
j_gene: TRBJ1-4
v_gene: TRBV5-4
d_gene: -
CDR3aa: CASSSTTNEKLFF
CDR3nt: TGTGCCAGCAGCTCCACAACTAATGAAAAACTGTTTTTT

len: 15
abundance: -
j_gene: TRBJ1-2
v_gene: TRBV19
d_gene: TRBD1
CDR3aa: CASSIGRGLKYGYTF
CDR3nt: TGTGCCAGTAGTATCGGCAGGGGGCTAAAGTATGGCTACACCTTC

len: 15
abundance: few
j_gene: TRBJ2-1
v_gene: TRBV19
d_gene: TRBD2
CDR3aa: CASSTTSGRINEQFF
CDR3nt: TGTGCCAGTAGTACCACTAGCGGGAGGATTAATGAGCAGTTCTTC

len: 15
abundance: -
j_gene: TRBJ1-5
v_gene: TRBV5-6
d_gene: -
CDR3aa: CASSLAGVGAGPQHF
CDR3nt: TGTGCCAGCAGCTTGGCGGGGGTTGGCGCTGGGCCCCAGCATTTT

len: 16
abundance: -
j_gene: TRBJ2-1
v_gene: TRBV7-3
d_gene: TRBD1
CDR3aa: CASSPRPGQGNNEQFF
CDR3nt: TGTGCCAGCAGCCCCAGGCCGGGACAGGGTAACAATGAGCAGTTCTTC

len: 15
abundance: -
j_gene: TRBJ2-7
v_gene: TRBV10-3
d_gene: TRBD2
CDR3aa: CAISEWASGSYEQYF
CDR3nt: TGTGCCATCAGTGAGTGGGCTAGCGGGAGCTACGAGCAGTACTTC

len: 13
abundance: -
j_gene: TRBJ1-3
v_gene: TRBV11-2
d_gene: TRBD1
CDR3aa: CASKSTGADTIYF
CDR3nt: TGTGCCAGCAAATCGACAGGGGCGGACACCATATATTTT

len: 13
abundance: -
j_gene: TRBJ2-5
v_gene: TRBV7-2
d_gene: -
CDR3aa: CASSLNLVETQYF
CDR3nt: TGTGCCAGCAGCCTTAACTTGGTGGAGACCCAGTACTTC